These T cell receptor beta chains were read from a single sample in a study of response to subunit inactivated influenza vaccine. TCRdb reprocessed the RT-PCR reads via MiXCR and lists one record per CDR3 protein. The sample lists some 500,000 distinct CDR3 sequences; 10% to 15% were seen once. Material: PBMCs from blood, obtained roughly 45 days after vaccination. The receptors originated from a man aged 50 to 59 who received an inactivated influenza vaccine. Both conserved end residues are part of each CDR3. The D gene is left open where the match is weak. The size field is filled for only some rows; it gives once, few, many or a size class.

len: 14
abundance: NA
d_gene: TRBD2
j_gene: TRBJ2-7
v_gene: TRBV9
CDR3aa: CASSGGLRTYEQYF
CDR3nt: TGTGCCAGCAGCGGGGGACTACGTACCTACGAGCAGTACTTC

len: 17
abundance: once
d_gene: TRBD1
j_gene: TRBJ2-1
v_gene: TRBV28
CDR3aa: CASSSTRQGAGINEQFF
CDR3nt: TGTGCCAGCAGTTCGACCCGACAGGGGGCGGGAATCAATGAGCAGTTCTTC

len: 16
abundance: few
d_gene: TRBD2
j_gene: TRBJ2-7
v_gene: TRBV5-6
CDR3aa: CASSLGLAGTSYEQYF
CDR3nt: TGTGCCAGCAGCTTGGGGCTAGCGGGGACCTCCTACGAGCAGTACTTC

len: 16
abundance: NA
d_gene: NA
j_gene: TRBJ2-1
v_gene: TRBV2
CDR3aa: CASSEAPRSSYNEQFF
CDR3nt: TGTGCCAGCAGTGAAGCTCCACGGAGCTCCTACAATGAGCAGTTCTTC

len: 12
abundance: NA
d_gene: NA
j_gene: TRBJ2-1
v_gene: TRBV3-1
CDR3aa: CASSQGTGGEFF
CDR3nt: TGTGCCAGCAGCCAAGGTACAGGGGGGGAGTTCTTC

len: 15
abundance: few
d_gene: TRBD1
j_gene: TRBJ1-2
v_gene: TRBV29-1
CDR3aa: CSAWGGRGRNYGYTF
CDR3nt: TGCAGCGCCTGGGGGGGCAGGGGGCGAAACTATGGCTACACCTTC

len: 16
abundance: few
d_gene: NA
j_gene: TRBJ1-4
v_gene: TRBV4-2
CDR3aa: CASSQVESPTNEKLFF
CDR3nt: TGTGCCAGCAGCCAAGTAGAGTCCCCAACTAATGAAAAACTGTTTTTT

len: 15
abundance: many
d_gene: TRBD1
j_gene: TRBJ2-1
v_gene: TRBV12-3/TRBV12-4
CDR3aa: CASSPRDRAYNEQFF
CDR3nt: TGTGCCAGCAGCCCACGGGACAGAGCCTACAATGAGCAGTTCTTC

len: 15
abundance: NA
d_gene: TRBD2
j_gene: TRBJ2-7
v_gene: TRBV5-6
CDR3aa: CASSTGLAGPREQYF
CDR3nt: TGTGCCAGCAGCACCGGACTAGCGGGACCACGCGAGCAGTACTTC

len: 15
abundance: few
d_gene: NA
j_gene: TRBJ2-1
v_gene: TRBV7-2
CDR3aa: CASSPRSGSYNEQFF
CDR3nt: TGTGCCAGCAGCCCACGAAGTGGGTCCTACAATGAGCAGTTCTTC

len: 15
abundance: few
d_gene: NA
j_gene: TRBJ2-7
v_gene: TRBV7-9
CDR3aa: CASSFASGVKYEQYF
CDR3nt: TGTGCCAGCAGCTTCGCTTCAGGGGTAAAGTACGAGCAGTACTTC

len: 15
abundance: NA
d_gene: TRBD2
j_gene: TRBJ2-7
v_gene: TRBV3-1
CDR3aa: CASSPSRLAGYEQYF
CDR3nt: TGTGCCAGCAGCCCCTCTCGGCTAGCGGGGTACGAGCAGTACTTC

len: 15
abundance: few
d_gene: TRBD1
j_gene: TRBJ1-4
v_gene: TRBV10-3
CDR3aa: CAISETGQSNEKLFF
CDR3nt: TGTGCCATCAGTGAAACGGGACAGTCTAATGAAAAACTGTTTTTT

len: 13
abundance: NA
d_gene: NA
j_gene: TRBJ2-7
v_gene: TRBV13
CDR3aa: CASSLGFVYEQYF
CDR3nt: TGTGCCAGCAGCTTAGGCTTTGTATACGAGCAGTACTTC

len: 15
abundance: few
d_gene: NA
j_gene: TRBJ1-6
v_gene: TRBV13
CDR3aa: CASSLGRLETSPLHF
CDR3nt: TGTGCCAGCAGCTTGGGACGTCTTGAGACGTCACCCCTCCACTTT

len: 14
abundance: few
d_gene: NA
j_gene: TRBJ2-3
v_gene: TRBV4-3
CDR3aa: CASSQDISTDTQYF
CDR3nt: TGCGCCAGCAGCCAAGATATAAGCACAGATACGCAGTATTTT

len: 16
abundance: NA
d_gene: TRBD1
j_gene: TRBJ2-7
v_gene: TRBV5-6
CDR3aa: CASSRWPQGAGYEQYF
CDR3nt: TGTGCCAGCAGCCGTTGGCCCCAGGGGGCTGGATACGAGCAGTACTTC

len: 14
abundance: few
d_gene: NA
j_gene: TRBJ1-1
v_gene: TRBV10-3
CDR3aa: CAINVGGANTEAFF
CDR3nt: TGTGCCATCAATGTCGGGGGAGCTAACACTGAAGCTTTCTTT

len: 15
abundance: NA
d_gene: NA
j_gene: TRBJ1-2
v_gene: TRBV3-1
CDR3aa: CASSQDPGVVVGYTF
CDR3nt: TGTGCCAGCAGCCAAGATCCAGGGGTGGTTGTTGGCTACACCTTC

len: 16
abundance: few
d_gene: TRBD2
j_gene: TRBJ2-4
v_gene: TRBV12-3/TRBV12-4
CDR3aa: CASSLSRRESAYIQYF
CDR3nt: TGTGCCAGCAGTTTATCTCGGCGGGAGAGTGCTTATATTCAGTACTTC

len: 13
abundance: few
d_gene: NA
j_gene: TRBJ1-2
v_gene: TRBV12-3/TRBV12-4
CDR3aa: CASTQGTLGGYTF
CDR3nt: TGTGCCAGCACCCAGGGAACACTGGGCGGCTACACCTTC

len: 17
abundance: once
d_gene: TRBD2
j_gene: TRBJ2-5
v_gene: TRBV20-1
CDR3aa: CSARDLTSGSGRETQYF
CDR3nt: TGCAGTGCTAGAGACCTCACTAGCGGGAGTGGGAGGGAGACCCAGTACTTC

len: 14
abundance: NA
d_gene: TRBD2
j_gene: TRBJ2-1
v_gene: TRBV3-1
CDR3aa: CASSLPSGGNEQFF
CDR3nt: TGTGCCAGCAGCCTACCTAGCGGGGGTAATGAGCAGTTCTTC

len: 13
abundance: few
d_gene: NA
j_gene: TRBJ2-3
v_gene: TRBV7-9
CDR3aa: CARSSGNTDTQYF
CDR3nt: TGTGCCAGGAGTAGCGGAAACACAGATACGCAGTATTTT

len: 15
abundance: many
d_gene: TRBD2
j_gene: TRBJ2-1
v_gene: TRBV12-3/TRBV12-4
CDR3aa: CASRLTSGGNNEQFF
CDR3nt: TGTGCCAGCAGGCTTACTAGCGGGGGCAACAATGAGCAGTTCTTC

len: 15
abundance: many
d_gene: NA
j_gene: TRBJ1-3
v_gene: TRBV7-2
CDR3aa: CASSNVLTAGNTIYF
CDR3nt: TGTGCCAGCAGCAATGTACTTACGGCTGGAAACACCATATATTTT

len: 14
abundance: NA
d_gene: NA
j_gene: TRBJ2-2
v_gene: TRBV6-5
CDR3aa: CASSYDWSVRELFF
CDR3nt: TGTGCCAGCAGTTACGACTGGTCAGTTCGGGAGCTGTTTTTT

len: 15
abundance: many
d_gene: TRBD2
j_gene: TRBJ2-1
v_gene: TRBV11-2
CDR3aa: CASSVAGTSAPEQFF
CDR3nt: TGTGCCAGCAGCGTAGCCGGGACTAGCGCCCCGGAGCAGTTCTTC

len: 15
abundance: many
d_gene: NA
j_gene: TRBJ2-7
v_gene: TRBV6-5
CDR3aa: CASSYTVSSSYEQYF
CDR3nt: TGTGCCAGCAGTTACACGGTTTCCAGCTCCTACGAGCAGTACTTC

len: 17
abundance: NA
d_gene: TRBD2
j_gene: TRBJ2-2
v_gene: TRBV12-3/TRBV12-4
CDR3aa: CASSFVGLAGASGELFF
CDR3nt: TGTGCCAGCAGTTTTGTTGGACTAGCGGGGGCCAGCGGGGAGCTGTTTTTT

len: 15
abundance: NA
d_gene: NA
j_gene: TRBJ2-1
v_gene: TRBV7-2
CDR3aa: CASSLGGGTAAEQFF
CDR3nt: TGTGCCAGCAGCTTAGGCGGCGGGACTGCGGCTGAGCAGTTCTTC

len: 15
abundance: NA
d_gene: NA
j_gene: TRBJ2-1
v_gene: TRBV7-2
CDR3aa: CASSLDGMPGMPQFF
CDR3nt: TGTGCCAGCAGCTTAGACGGGATGCCGGGAATGCCGCAGTTCTTC

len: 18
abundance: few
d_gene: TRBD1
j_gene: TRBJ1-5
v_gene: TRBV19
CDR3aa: CASSRTGAASNSNQPQHF
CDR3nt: TGTGCCAGTAGCCGGACAGGGGCCGCAAGCAATAGCAATCAGCCCCAGCATTTT

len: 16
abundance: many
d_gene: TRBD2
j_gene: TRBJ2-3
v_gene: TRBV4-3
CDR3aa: CASSQDLAGGADTQYF
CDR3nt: TGCGCCAGCAGCCAAGATCTAGCGGGGGGGGCAGATACGCAGTATTTT

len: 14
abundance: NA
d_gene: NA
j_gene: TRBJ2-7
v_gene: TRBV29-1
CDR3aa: CSVTGVDRSYEQYF
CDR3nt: TGCAGCGTCACCGGGGTAGACCGCTCCTACGAGCAGTACTTC

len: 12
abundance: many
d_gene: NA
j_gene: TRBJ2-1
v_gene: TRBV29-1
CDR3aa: CSVRALAGEQFF
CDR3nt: TGCAGCGTTCGGGCCTTAGCTGGAGAGCAGTTCTTC